This TCR beta chain was identified during a study of cytomegalovirus exposure and HLA in healthy donors. General study results and limits: Overall, approximately 150 TCR beta chains were annotated as cytomegalovirus-associated. In a later analysis, several top co-occurrence clusters appeared linked to parvovirus B19, influenza, CMV and Epstein-Barr virus.

The primer mix had 60 Vbeta and 13 Jbeta primers. Repertoires were generated with immunoSEQ multiplex PCR, while TCRdb's copy carries only in-frame clones and drops some. The data show 95,000 to 150,000 clones, more than 60% seen once. Turning to this clone: Antigen specificity is unknown.

The V and J ends lost 7 bases and 0 bases respectively, with 10 bases between them. The CDR3 is 15 residues long. Germline V lookup: CDR1 MNHEY, CDR2 SVGAGI. Source material: PBMCs. The clonotype originates from a man aged 18 to 29 in good health and CMV-seronegative. V is TRBV6-5 and J is TRBJ2-6; unclear D gene. This chain's CDR3 is CASNTLFSGANVLTF. The CDR3 nucleotides are TGTGCCAGCAACACGTTGTTCTCTGGGGCCAACGTCCTGACTTTC.